This T cell receptor beta chain was observed in a study of beta chain features in type 1 diabetes. This clone was observed a few times. Its antigen is not identified. V lost 5 bases to trimming and J lost 0 bases, with 14 bases between them. The CDR3 length is 16 residues. Germline V gene lookup returns CDR1 SEHNR and CDR2 FQNEAQ (reference sequence). The entirety of the isolated RNA underwent reverse transcription, so expressed TCRB transcripts were sequenced. Only in-frame clones appear in the TCRdb table, and some are missing; sequencing was by immunoSEQ multiplex PCR. The top ten hold about 0.045% of the sample, which has almost 350,000 clones, about 19% seen once. In total, each donor contributed a single heparinised blood draw that averaged roughly 110 mL. Study-wide points: In every one of the four CD4+ subsets, TCRB CDR3s were moderately but significantly shorter in Type 1 diabetes patients.

The source of this sequence is a woman between 18 and 29 years old in good health. This chain connects TRBV7-9 to TRBJ2-1; D gene ambiguous. The sample taken for sequencing was naive CD4+ T cells from blood. The CDR3, as DNA: TGTGCCAGCAGCCTTCTTGACTTTCGCTCCTACAATGAGCAGTTCTTC. This codes for CASSLLDFRSYNEQFF.